Described below is a single TCR beta chain sequence and its context. The antigen remains undetermined. The record originates from a study of vaccination and CD4 T cells after COVID-19. Study overall: Cells were stimulated with overlapping spike peptides from SARS-CoV-2, HCoV-NL63, HCoV-OC43 and HCoV-229E.

Findings and limits, study-wide: Reactive clone data from convalescent patients indicated a median of about 90% appearing only post-vaccination.

Sequenced with the Oncomine TCR Beta short-read assay was DNA taken from cultured CD4+ T cells. Via MiXCR, TCRdb re-called the PCR reads, giving one row per CDR3 protein. In the table there are 10,000 to 15,000 distinct CDR3 sequences, around 45% of which are singletons. Sample treatment: roughly 10-day PBMC culture with coronavirus spike peptide pools or control peptides (ViraFEST assay). Expanded clonotypes were found by TCR sequencing after peptide-pool stimulation (ViraFEST). The CDR3 covers 17 residues. V shed 5 bases and J 8 bases; nucleotides not matched to a gene: 20. The germline CDR1 and CDR2 sequences are SEHNR and FQNEAQ (reference sequence).

This sequence originates from a human donor who had recovered from COVID-19. The sample taken for sequencing was CD4+ T cells from blood, cultured in vitro. The rearrangement uses TRBV7-9 and TRBJ1-2, with TRBD1 matching over 7 bases. The chain's CDR3 is CASSPVPRGRTGQGYTF. CDR3 nucleotides: TGTGCCAGCAGCCCCGTCCCAAGGGGTCGGACAGGTCAGGGCTACACCTTC.